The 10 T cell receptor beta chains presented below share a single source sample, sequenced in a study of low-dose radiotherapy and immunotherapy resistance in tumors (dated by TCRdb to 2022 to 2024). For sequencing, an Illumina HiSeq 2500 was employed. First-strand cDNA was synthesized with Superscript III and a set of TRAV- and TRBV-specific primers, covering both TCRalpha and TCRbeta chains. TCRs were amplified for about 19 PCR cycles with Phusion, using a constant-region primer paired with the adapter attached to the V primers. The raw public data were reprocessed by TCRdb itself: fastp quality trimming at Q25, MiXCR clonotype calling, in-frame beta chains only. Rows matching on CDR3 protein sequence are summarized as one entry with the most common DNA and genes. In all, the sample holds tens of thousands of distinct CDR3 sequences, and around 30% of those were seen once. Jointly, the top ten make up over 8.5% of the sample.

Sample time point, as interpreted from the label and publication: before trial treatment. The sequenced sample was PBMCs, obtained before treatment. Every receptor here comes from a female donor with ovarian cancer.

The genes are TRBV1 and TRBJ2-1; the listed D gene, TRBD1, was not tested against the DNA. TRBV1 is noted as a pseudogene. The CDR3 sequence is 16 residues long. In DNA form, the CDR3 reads TGCACCAGCAGCCAAGATCTGGAGAGAGCAGGGGATGAGCAGTTCTTC. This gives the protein CTSSQDLERAGDEQFF.

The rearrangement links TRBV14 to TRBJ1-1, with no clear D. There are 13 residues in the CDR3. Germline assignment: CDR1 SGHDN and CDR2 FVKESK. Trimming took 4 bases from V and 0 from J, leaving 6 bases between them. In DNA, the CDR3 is TGTGCCAGCAGCCGGGAAATGAACACTGAAGCTTTCTTT. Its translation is CASSREMNTEAFF.

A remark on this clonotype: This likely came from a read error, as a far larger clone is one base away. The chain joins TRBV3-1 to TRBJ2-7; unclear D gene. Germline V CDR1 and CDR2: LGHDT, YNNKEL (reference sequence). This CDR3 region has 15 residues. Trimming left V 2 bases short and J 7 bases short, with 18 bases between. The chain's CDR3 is CASSQSGPSYNEQYF. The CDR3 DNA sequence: TGTGCCAGCAGCCAATCCGGCCCGTCCTACAATGAGCAGTACTTC.

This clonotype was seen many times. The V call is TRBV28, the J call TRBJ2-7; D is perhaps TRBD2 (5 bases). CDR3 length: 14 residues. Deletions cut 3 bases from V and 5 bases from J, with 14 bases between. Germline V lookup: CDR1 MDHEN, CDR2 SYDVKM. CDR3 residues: CASSFTRRGNEQYF. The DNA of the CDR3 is TGTGCCAGCAGTTTTACCCGCCGGGGTAACGAGCAGTACTTC.

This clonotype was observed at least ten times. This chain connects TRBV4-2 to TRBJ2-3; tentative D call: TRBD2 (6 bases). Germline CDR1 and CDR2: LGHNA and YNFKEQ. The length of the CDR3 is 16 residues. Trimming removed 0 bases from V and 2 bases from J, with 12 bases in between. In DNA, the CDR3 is TGTGCCAGCAGCCAAGATCGGGGCGGGATCACAGATACGCAGTATTTT. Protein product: CASSQDRGGITDTQYF.

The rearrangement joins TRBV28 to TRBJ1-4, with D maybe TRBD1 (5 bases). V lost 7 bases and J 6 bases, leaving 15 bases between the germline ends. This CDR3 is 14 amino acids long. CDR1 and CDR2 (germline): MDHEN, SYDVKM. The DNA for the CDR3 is TGTGCCAGCAAACCCGGGACGCAGTATGAAAAACTGTTTTTT. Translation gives CASKPGTQYEKLFF.

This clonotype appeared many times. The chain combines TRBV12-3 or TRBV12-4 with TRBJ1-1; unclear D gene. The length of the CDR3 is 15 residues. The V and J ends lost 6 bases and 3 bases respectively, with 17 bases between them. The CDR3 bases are TGTGCCAGCAGGGCAATTCTGCGTACGGACACTGAAGCTTTCTTT. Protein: CASRAILRTDTEAFF.

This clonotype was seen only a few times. The CDR3 spells CAISDRNSPLHF. The CDR3 DNA is TGTGCCATCAGTGACAGGAATTCACCCCTCCACTTT. The chain uses TRBV10-3 and TRBJ1-6; D is unresolved. Trimming took off 3 bases at V and 7 bases at J, with 4 bases between the two ends. This CDR3 is 12 amino acids long. The V gene's germline CDR1 is ENHRY and CDR2 SYGVKD.

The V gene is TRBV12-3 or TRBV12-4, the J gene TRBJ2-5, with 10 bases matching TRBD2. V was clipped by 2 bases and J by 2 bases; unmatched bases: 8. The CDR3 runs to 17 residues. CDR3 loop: CASSLTAGGPVQETQYF. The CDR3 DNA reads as TGTGCCAGCAGTTTAACAGCGGGGGGGCCGGTTCAAGAGACCCAGTACTTC.

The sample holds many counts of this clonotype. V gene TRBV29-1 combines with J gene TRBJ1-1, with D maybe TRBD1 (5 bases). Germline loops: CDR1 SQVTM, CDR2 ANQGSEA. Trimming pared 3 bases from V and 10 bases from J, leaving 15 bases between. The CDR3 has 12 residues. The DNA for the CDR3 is TGCAGCGTTGATGAGGGGCAGGCAGGAGCTTTCTTT. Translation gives CSVDEGQAGAFF.